Presented here are 27 T cell receptor beta chains from one specimen sequenced in a study of beta chain features in type 1 diabetes. Sequencing targeted expressed TCRB transcripts, as all isolated RNA had been reverse transcribed. TCRdb's table, derived via immunoSEQ multiplex PCR, lists solely in-frame clones and lacks some. The table has 150,000 to 200,000 clones, 7% to 10% seen once. The specimen sequenced was central memory CD4+ T cells from blood. Receptors were obtained from a woman younger than 35 in good health.

V and J are TRBV2 and TRBJ1-1; D is undetermined. The CDR3 length is 12 residues. Germline assignment: CDR1 SNHLY and CDR2 FYNNEI. With 6 bases removed from V and 3 bases from J, the gap between germline ends came to 8 bases. This CDR3 is CASRVEYTEAFF. In DNA form, the CDR3 reads TGTGCCAGCAGGGTAGAGTACACTGAAGCTTTCTTT.

This rearrangement joins TRBV14 to TRBJ2-1; 7 bases align to TRBD2. The germline CDR1 and CDR2 sequences are SGHDN and FVKESK. Trimming removed 4 bases from V and 7 bases from J; junction bases left unmatched: 7. CDR3 length equals 14 residues. DNA for the CDR3: TGTGCCAGCAGCCTGCCGGGACTAAGAAATGAGCAGTTCTTC. Its protein product is CASSLPGLRNEQFF.

A few counts support this clone. This chain links TRBV30 with TRBJ1-1, with 7 bases that match TRBD1. CDR1 and CDR2 from the germline V gene are GTSNPN and SVGIG (reference sequence). The CDR3 runs to 13 residues. V lost 6 bases, J lost 1 base, and 5 bases stayed unmatched. CDR3 coding DNA: TGTGCCTGCAGACAGGGATGGAACACTGAAGCTTTCTTT. This sequence encodes CACRQGWNTEAFF. Complete variable domain (other parts from reference TRBV30 and TRBJ1-1): SQTIHQWPATLVQPVGSPLSLECTVEGTSNPNLYWYRQAAGRGLQLLFYSVGIGQISSEVPQNLSASRPQDRQFILSSKKLLLSDSGFYLCACRQGWNTEAFFGQGTRLTVV.

The rearrangement uses TRBV5-1 and TRBJ1-2; 7 bases map to TRBD1. The CDR3 sequence is 17 residues long. The V segment lost 2 bases and the J segment 2 bases; nucleotides outside the gene matches: 12. Germline V gene lookup returns CDR1 SGHRS and CDR2 YFSETQ. CDR3 bases: TGCGCCAGCAGCTTTGGGGGTAGGGGGCGTCCGAACTATGGCTACACCTTC. The encoded protein is CASSFGGRGRPNYGYTF.

This clone was found a few times. This chain uses TRBV29-1 with TRBJ2-1; TRBD2 matches at 7 bases. The J segment lost 3 bases and the V segment lost 6 bases, leaving 5 bases of the junction unmatched. CDR3 length equals 13 residues. Per the germline V gene, CDR1 is SQVTM and CDR2 is ANQGSEA. CDR3 sequence (DNA): TGCAGCGTGGGGAGGGACTTCTACAATGAGCAGTTCTTC. Amino acids: CSVGRDFYNEQFF.

J is TRBJ1-5 and V is TRBV18, with D unresolved. The CDR3 runs 13 residues. Germline V gene lookup returns CDR1 KGHSH and CDR2 LQKENI. With 2 bases removed from V and 5 bases from J, the gap between germline ends came to 7 bases. The CDR3 spells CASSPDGDQPQHF. In DNA, the CDR3 is TGTGCCAGCTCACCAGACGGAGATCAGCCCCAGCATTTT.

The chain has TRBV9 and TRBJ2-7, with D possibly matching TRBD1 (6 bases). Trimming removed 2 bases at V and 2 bases at J, with 20 bases between. CDR1 is SGDLS and CDR2 is YYNGEE in the germline V gene. This CDR3 is 17 amino acids long. CDR3 protein: CASSVRFQGKRTYEQYF. CDR3 coding DNA: TGTGCCAGCAGCGTTAGATTCCAGGGGAAACGGACCTACGAGCAGTACTTC.

This clone has more than one count but fewer than ten. The gene calls are TRBV5-5 and TRBJ1-4; TRBD1 might be the D (5 bases). Germline V gene sequence: CDR1 SGHKS, CDR2 YYEKEE (reference sequence). Trimming took 2 bases from V and 8 from J, leaving 10 bases between them. The CDR3 has 13 residues. The CDR3 sequence: CASSLPGKEKLFF. The CDR3 DNA follows: TGTGCCAGCAGCTTACCAGGGAAGGAAAAACTGTTTTTT.

The V gene is TRBV6-6, the J gene TRBJ2-1; 7 nucleotides match TRBD1. The CDR3 spans 14 residues. Germline V lookup: CDR1 MNHNY, CDR2 SVGAGI (reference sequence). Losses at the gene ends were 5 bases for V and 5 bases for J; bases not matched to a gene: 6. This chain's CDR3 is CASSPWTGNNEQFF. The CDR3 nucleotides are TGTGCCAGCAGTCCCTGGACAGGAAACAATGAGCAGTTCTTC.

This clone was seen more than once but under ten times. This chain uses TRBV5-1 with TRBJ2-2; 10 nucleotides line up with TRBD1. The trim removed 4 bases at V and 6 bases at J, leaving 6 bases unmatched. This CDR3 region has 15 residues. Germline V CDR1 and CDR2: SGHRS, YFSETQ. The CDR3 DNA sequence: TGCGCCAGCAGCCCGAGGACAGGGGGACCCGGGGAGCTGTTTTTT. Its protein product is CASSPRTGGPGELFF.

This clone was counted only a few times. This chain connects TRBV5-4 to TRBJ2-7; D unclear. CDR3 size: 14 residues. Trimming shortened V by 1 base and J by 2 bases, and 10 bases separated the two germline ends. The V gene's germline CDR1 is SGHNT and CDR2 YYREEE (reference sequence). CDR3 nucleotide sequence: TGTGCCAGCAGCTTGAACACAGCCCCCTACGAGCAGTACTTC. This gives the protein CASSLNTAPYEQYF.

Points on this clone: At one boundary the junction diverges from the germline segment, which might be a read error. This chain joins TRBV10-3 and TRBJ1-5, with TRBD1 matching 8 bases. The CDR3 runs to 15 residues. Germline values: CDR1 ENHRY, CDR2 SYGVKD. CDR3 in DNA: TGTGCCAGCAGTACCAGGACAGGGAGCAATCAGCCCCAGCATTTT. This codes for CASSTRTGSNQPQHF.

This clone has only a few counts. This rearrangement joins TRBV11-2 to TRBJ2-1; 7 bases align to TRBD2. The CDR3 runs to 12 residues. In germline, CDR1 is SGHAT, CDR2 FQNNGV. V dropped 5 bases and J dropped 16; count of bases not matched to a gene: 11. CDR3 in amino acids: CASSPREAGYFF. The CDR3 DNA reads TGTGCCAGCAGCCCTCGGGAGGCGGGTTATTTCTTC.

The chain uses TRBV5-1 and TRBJ2-1; no reliable D call. Looked up from germline, CDR1 is SGHRS and CDR2 is YFSETQ. The length of the CDR3 is 16 residues. The V end lost 4 bases, the J end lost 0 bases, and 14 bases lay between the germline ends. CDR3: CASSAGSGRSYNEQFF. The CDR3 DNA follows: TGCGCCAGCAGCGCAGGCAGTGGTCGCTCCTACAATGAGCAGTTCTTC.

The rearrangement links TRBV5-6 to TRBJ2-3; no reliable D call. The V gene's germline CDR1 is SGHDT and CDR2 YYEEEE. The ends were cut back, 1 base at V and 2 bases at J, with 5 bases in the middle. The CDR3 totals 13 residues. CDR3 sequence: CASSLLLTDTQYF. For the CDR3, the DNA is TGTGCCAGCAGCTTGTTACTCACAGATACGCAGTATTTT.

This clone was counted a few times. This chain links TRBV2 with TRBJ2-2; tentatively, D is TRBD2 (6 bases). Germline CDR1 is SNHLY and CDR2 is FYNNEI. CDR3 length: 14 amino acids. Trimming stripped 7 bases from V and 2 bases from J, with 11 bases between. The CDR3 loop reads CASILADNTGELFF. CDR3 coding DNA: TGTGCCAGCATACTAGCCGATAACACCGGGGAGCTGTTTTTT.

In its sample, this clone was seen many times. The rearrangement joins TRBV4-3 to TRBJ2-7, with a possible D match to TRBD2 (6 bases). CDR1 and CDR2 (germline): LGHNA, YSLEER. V lost 1 base, J lost 3 bases, and 13 bases lay in between. CDR3 length: 15 residues. Written as DNA, the CDR3 is TGCGCCAGCAGCCAAGTAGTTAATAGCGGCTACGAGCAGTACTTC. Its protein is CASSQVVNSGYEQYF.

V usage is TRBV13 and J usage is TRBJ2-2, with D possibly being TRBD2 (6 bases). This CDR3 is built from 16 residues. Trimming took 5 bases from V and 2 from J, leaving 15 bases between them. The germline V gene has CDR1 PRHDT and CDR2 FYEKMQ (reference sequence). Here the CDR3 DNA reads TGTGCCAGCAGCCCCCAACGCGGGACTAACACCGGGGAGCTGTTTTTT. As protein: CASSPQRGTNTGELFF.

This clone occurred a few times. The rearrangement joins TRBV30 to TRBJ1-1; D is possibly TRBD1 (5 bases). Germline lookup yields CDR1 GTSNPN and CDR2 SVGIG (reference sequence). Trimming took off 0 bases at V and 8 bases at J, with 7 bases between the two ends. The CDR3 consists of 11 residues. The CDR3 DNA reads as TGTGCCTGGAGTGTTTACAGGGAAGCTTTCTTT. Protein: CAWSVYREAFF.

This clone was observed many times. This chain uses TRBV30 with TRBJ1-5, with 11 bases that match TRBD1. From germline, CDR1 is GTSNPN and CDR2 SVGIG (reference sequence). The CDR3 loop spans 14 amino acids. Trimming cost V 5 bases and J 6 bases; bases outside gene matches: 6. The CDR3 DNA sequence: TGTGCCTGGGCAAGGGACAGGGGGGGTCAGCCCCAGCATTTT. Its translation is CAWARDRGGQPQHF.

This sequence joins TRBV6-5 and TRBJ1-2, with D tentatively TRBD1 (6 bases). CDR1 is MNHEY and CDR2 is SVGAGI in the germline V gene. The CDR3 length is 14 residues. With 8 bases removed from V and 0 bases from J, the gap between germline ends came to 13 bases. CDR3 in DNA: TGTGCCAGCGTCCGGGACACAGCTAACTATGGCTACACCTTC. It translates to CASVRDTANYGYTF.

This chain connects TRBV30 to TRBJ1-2, with 7 bases matching TRBD1. The V gene end was trimmed by 4 bases and the J gene end by 6 bases; junction bases not matched to a gene: 2. The germline gives CDR1 GTSNPN, CDR2 SVGIG (reference sequence). The CDR3 is 11 amino acids. The CDR3 here is CAWTDRDGYTF. CDR3 nucleotide sequence: TGTGCCTGGACTGACAGGGATGGCTACACCTTC.

This clone was seen ten or more times. The V and J genes are TRBV29-1 and TRBJ2-5; D remains ambiguous. The length of the CDR3 is 13 residues. From germline, CDR1 is SQVTM and CDR2 ANQGSEA. Trimming removed 7 bases from V and 0 bases from J, with 12 bases in between. CDR3 sequence: CSAVAVNQETQYF. CDR3 nucleotide sequence: TGCAGCGCCGTCGCAGTGAACCAAGAGACCCAGTACTTC.

This clone was counted a few times. V is TRBV5-4 and J is TRBJ2-7; 7 bases align to TRBD2. The CDR3 runs 16 residues. CDR1 is SGHNT, CDR2 YYREEE, per germline (reference sequence). The ends lost 4 bases at V and 3 bases at J; junction bases unmatched: 13. Here the CDR3 reads CASSPPRGAGDYEQYF. DNA of the CDR3: TGTGCCAGCAGCCCCCCCCGAGGCGCGGGAGACTACGAGCAGTACTTC.

There are many counts of this clone. The chain has TRBV9 and TRBJ2-1; D possibly corresponds to TRBD1 (6 bases). This CDR3 is built from 15 residues. Trimming cost V 3 bases and J 7 bases, with 17 bases left between them. Germline V gene data show CDR1 as SGDLS and CDR2 as YYNGEE. Here the CDR3 reads CASSEGEGLWNEQFF. The CDR3 DNA reads as TGTGCCAGCAGCGAGGGGGAAGGATTGTGGAATGAGCAGTTCTTC.

This clone has more than one count but fewer than ten. The chain has TRBV7-2 and TRBJ2-5, with 12 bases that match TRBD2. CDR1 is SGHTA and CDR2 is FQGNSA in the germline V gene. The CDR3 is made up of 16 amino acids. V shed 4 bases and J 5 bases; nucleotides not matched to a gene: 8. CDR3 loop: CASSSSSGGGGETQYF. The CDR3 coding sequence is TGTGCCAGCAGCTCGTCTAGCGGGGGGGGCGGGGAGACCCAGTACTTC.

This clone has more than one count but fewer than ten. This chain links TRBV5-1 with TRBJ1-4; TRBD1 matches 9 bases. Germline CDR1 reads SGHRS; CDR2 reads YFSETQ. CDR3 length: 15 residues. J gave up 2 bases and V 4 bases, and 3 bases lay outside the gene matches. The CDR3 coding sequence is TGCGCCAGCAGCGCCGGACAGGGGACTAATGAAAAACTGTTTTTT. This codes for CASSAGQGTNEKLFF.